The TCR beta chain described here comes from a study of cytomegalovirus exposure and HLA in healthy donors. Profiling relied on immunoSEQ multiplex PCR, and the TCRdb table lists in-frame clones only, not all of them. The sample lists 200,000 to 250,000 clones; roughly 83% were seen once. General observations from the study: Whilst most TCR sequences proved rare, a subset of public TCRs occurred across many donors. Reports credit the classifier with highly specific, highly sensitive diagnosis of cytomegalovirus status. The CMV antigen specificity of a few CMV-associated chains was confirmed through in vitro analysis.

A remark on this clone: Its target is unknown.

The CDR3 covers 14 residues. From germline, CDR1 is SGHRS and CDR2 YFSETQ. V gave up 4 bases and J gave up 7 bases; unmatched junction bases: 6. Input material: PBMCs. The chain combines TRBV5-1 with TRBJ2-1, with 9 positions matching TRBD1. This clonotype was sampled from a woman under 40 in good health and CMV-seropositive. The CDR3 region has the DNA TGCGCCAGCAGCCCCTGGACAGGGGAAAATGAGCAGTTCTTC. It codes for CASSPWTGENEQFF.